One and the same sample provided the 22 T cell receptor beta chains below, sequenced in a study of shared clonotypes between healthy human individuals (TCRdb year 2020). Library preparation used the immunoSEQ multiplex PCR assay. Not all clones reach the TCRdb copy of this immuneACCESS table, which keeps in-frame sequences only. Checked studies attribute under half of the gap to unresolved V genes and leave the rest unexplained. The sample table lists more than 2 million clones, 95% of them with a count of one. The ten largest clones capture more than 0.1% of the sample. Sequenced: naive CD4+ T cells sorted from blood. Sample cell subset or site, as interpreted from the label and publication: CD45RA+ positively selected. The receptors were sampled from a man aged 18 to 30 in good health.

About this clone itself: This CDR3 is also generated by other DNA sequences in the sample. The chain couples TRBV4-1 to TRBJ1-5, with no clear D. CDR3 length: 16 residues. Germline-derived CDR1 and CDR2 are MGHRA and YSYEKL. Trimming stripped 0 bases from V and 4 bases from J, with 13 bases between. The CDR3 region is CASSQEGGLGNQPQHF. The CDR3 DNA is TGCGCCAGCAGCCAAGAGGGCGGGTTGGGTAATCAGCCCCAGCATTTT.

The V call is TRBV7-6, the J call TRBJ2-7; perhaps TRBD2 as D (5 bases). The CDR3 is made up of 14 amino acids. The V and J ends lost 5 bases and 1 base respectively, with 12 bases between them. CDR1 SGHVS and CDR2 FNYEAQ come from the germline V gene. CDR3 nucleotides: TGTGCCAGCAGCCCATGGACGGGGTCCTACGAGCAGTACTTC. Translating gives CASSPWTGSYEQYF.

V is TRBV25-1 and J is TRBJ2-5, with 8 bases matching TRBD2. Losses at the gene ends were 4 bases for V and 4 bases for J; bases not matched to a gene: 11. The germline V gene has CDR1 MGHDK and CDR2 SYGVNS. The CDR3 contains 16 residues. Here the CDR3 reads CASSAGSGSNGETQYF. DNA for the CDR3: TGTGCCAGCAGTGCGGGGAGCGGGAGTAACGGAGAGACCCAGTACTTC.

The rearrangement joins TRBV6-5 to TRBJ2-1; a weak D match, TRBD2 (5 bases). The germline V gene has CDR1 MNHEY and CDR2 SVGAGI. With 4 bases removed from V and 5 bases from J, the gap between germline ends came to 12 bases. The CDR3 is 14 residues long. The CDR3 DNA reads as TGTGCCAGCAGTTGGAGGCACCAAGACAATGAGCAGTTCTTC. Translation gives CASSWRHQDNEQFF.

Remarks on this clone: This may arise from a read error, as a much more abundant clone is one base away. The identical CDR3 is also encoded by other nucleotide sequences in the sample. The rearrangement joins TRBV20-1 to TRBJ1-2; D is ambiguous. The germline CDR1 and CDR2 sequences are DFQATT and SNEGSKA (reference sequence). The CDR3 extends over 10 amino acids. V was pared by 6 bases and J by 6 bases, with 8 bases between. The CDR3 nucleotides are TGCAGTGCCTTTTTAGATGGCTACACCTTC. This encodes CSAFLDGYTF.

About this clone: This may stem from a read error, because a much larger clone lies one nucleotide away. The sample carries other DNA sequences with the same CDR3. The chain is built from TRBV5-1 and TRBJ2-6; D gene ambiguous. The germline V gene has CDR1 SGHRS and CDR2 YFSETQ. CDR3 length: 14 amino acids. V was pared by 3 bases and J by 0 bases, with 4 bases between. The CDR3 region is CASSSSSGANVLTF. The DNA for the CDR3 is TGCGCCAGCAGCTCAAGCTCTGGGGCCAACGTCCTGACTTTC.

CDR3 in DNA: TGTGCCAGCACCCCTGGGCAGGTCAATCAGCCCCAGCATTTT. Residues: CASTPGQVNQPQHF. V is TRBV28 and J is TRBJ1-5, with D hard to call. This CDR3 spans 14 amino acids. Germline lookup yields CDR1 MDHEN and CDR2 SYDVKM. V was shortened by 7 bases and J by 3 bases, with 13 bases between the two germline ends.

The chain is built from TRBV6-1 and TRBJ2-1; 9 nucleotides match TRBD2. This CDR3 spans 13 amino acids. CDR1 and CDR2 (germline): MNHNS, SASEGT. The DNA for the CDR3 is TGTGCGGTATGGCGGGAGGGGAACAATGAGCAGTTCTTC. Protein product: CAVWREGNNEQFF.

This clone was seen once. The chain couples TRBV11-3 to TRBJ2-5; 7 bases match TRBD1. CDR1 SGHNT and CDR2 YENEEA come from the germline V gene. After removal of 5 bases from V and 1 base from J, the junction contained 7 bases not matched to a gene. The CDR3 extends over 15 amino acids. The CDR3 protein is CASSPGGRTQETQYF. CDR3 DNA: TGTGCCAGCAGCCCAGGGGGACGCACCCAAGAGACCCAGTACTTC.

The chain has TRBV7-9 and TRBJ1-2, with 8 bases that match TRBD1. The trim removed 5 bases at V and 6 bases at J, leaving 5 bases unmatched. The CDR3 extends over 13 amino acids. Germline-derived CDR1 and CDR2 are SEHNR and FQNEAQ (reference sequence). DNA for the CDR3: TGTGCCAGCAGCCGAACAGGGGGGAATGGCTACACCTTC. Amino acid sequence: CASSRTGGNGYTF.

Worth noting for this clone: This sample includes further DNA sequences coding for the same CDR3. The CDR3 sequence: CASSYRVNYGYTF. The DNA of the CDR3 is TGTGCCAGCAGTTACAGGGTTAACTATGGCTACACCTTC. The rearrangement joins TRBV6-5 to TRBJ1-2; unclear D gene. Looked up from germline, CDR1 is MNHEY and CDR2 is SVGAGI. The CDR3 totals 13 residues. The V end lost 2 bases, the J end lost 1 base, and 5 bases lay between the germline ends.

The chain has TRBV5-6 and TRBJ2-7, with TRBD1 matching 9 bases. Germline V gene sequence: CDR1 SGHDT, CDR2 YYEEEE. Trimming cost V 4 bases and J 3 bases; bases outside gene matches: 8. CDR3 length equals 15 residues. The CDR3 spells CASSPRTGAFYEQYF. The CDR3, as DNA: TGTGCCAGCAGCCCCAGGACAGGGGCGTTCTACGAGCAGTACTTC. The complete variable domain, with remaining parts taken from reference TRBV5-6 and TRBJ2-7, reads DAGVTQSPTHLIKTRGQQVTLRCSPKSGHDTVSWYQQALGQGPQFIFQYYEEEERQRGNFPDRFSGHQFPNYSSELNVNALLLGDSALYLCASSPRTGAFYEQYFGPGTRLTVT.

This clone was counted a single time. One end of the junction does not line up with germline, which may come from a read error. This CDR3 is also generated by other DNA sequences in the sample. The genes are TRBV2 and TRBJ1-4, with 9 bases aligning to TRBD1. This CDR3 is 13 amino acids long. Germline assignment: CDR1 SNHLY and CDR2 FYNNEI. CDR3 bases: TGTGCCAGCAGCGAAGGGACAGGGGAAAAACTGTTTTTT. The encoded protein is CASSEGTGEKLFF. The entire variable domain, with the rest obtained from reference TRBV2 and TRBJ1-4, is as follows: EPEVTQTPSHQVTQMGQEVILRCVPISNHLYFYWYRQILGQKVEFLVSFYNNEISEKSEIFDDQFSVERPDGSNFTLKIRSTKLEDSAMYFCASSEGTGEKLFFGSGTQLSVL.

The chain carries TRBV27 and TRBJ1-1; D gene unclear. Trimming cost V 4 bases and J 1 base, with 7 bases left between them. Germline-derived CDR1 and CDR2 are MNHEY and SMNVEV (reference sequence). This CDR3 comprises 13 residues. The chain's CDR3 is CASSYRGNTEAFF. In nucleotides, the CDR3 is TGTGCCAGCAGTTATCGGGGGAACACTGAAGCTTTCTTT.

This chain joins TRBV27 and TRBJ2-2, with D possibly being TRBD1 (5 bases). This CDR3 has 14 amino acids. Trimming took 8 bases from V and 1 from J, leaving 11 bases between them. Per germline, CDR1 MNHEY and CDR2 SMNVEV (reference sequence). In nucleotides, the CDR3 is TGTGCCAGCGGACAAACACGGAACACCGGGGAGCTGTTTTTT. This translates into CASGQTRNTGELFF.

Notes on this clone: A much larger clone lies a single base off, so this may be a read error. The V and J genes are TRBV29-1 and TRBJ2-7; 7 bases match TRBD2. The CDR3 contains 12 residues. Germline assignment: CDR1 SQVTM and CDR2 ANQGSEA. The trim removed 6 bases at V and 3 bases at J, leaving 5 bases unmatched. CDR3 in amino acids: CSVGRGVYEQYF. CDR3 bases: TGCAGCGTGGGACGGGGGGTCTACGAGCAGTACTTC.

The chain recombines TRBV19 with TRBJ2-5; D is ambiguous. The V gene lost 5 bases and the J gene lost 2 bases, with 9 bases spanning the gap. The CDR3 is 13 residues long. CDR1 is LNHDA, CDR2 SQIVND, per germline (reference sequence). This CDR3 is CASSYSIQETQYF. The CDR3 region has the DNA TGTGCCAGTAGTTACAGTATACAAGAGACCCAGTACTTC.

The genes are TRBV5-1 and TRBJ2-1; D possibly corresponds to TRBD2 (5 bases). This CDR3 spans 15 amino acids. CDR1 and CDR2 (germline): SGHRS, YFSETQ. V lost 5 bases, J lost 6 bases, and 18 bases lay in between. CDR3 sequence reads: CASSSEGVTGNEQFF. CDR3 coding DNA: TGCGCCAGCAGTTCCGAGGGAGTAACCGGCAATGAGCAGTTCTTC.

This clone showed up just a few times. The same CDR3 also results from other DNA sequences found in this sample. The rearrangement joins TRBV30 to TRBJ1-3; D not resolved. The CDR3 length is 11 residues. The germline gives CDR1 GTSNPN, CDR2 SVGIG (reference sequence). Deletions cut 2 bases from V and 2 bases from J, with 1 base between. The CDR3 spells CAWSPGNTIYF. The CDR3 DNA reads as TGTGCCTGGAGTCCTGGAAACACCATATATTTT.

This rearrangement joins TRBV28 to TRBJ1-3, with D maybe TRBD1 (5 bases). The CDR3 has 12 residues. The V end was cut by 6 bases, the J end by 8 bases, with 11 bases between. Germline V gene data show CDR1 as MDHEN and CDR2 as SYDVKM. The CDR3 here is CASRSSGHTIYF. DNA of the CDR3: TGTGCCAGCAGAAGCTCAGGGCACACCATATATTTT.

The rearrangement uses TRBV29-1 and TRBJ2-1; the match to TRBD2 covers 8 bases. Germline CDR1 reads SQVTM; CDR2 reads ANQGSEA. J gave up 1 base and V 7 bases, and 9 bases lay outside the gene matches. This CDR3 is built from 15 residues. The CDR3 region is CSARSGGGSYNEQFF. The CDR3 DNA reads TGCAGCGCTAGAAGCGGGGGAGGATCCTACAATGAGCAGTTCTTC.

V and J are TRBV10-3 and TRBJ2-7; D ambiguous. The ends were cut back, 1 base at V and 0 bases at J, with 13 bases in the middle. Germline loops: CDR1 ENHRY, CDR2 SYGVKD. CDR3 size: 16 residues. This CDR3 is CAISEWMATSSYEQYF. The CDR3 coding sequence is TGTGCCATCAGTGAGTGGATGGCGACAAGCTCCTACGAGCAGTACTTC.